The rows below give T cell receptor beta chains drawn from one sample of a study of identical twins. TCRdb reprocessed the 5' RACE reads via MiXCR and lists one record per CDR3 protein. The data contain about 890,000 distinct CDR3 sequences, 10% to 15% of them singletons. These same data were also listed under a study on yellow fever vaccine responses in identical twins.

Sequencing used PBMCs. The source is a young woman in good health. Each CDR3 is given with its conserved first and last residue. Each record gives: D gene, J gene, clone size, V gene, CDR3 DNA, CDR3 protein. D genes are given only for firm matches. Size tells how often a clone was seen (once, few, many) or the class of an expanded clone, and some rows leave it out.

D gene: -; J gene: TRBJ2-7; clone size: few; V gene: TRBV7-9; CDR3 DNA: TGTGCCAGCAGCTTAGGTTCTCTGGGTATAGAGAACGAGCAGTACTTC; CDR3 protein: CASSLGSLGIENEQYF
D gene: TRBD2; J gene: TRBJ2-1; clone size: -; V gene: TRBV20-1; CDR3 DNA: TGCAGTGCTAGAGTGGGGACTAGCGGCAATGAGCAGTTCTTC; CDR3 protein: CSARVGTSGNEQFF
D gene: -; J gene: TRBJ2-5; clone size: -; V gene: TRBV24-1; CDR3 DNA: TGTGCCACCAGCACAGGTCACCAAGAGACCCAGTACTTC; CDR3 protein: CATSTGHQETQYF
D gene: TRBD2; J gene: TRBJ2-1; clone size: few; V gene: TRBV20-1; CDR3 DNA: TGCAGTGCAGCGGGACTCGAAAGCTCCTACAATGAGCAGTTCTTC; CDR3 protein: CSAAGLESSYNEQFF
D gene: -; J gene: TRBJ2-2; clone size: -; V gene: TRBV19; CDR3 DNA: TGTGCCAGTAGTATAGACGGGTACACCGGGGAGCTGTTTTTT; CDR3 protein: CASSIDGYTGELFF
D gene: -; J gene: TRBJ1-1; clone size: -; V gene: TRBV29-1; CDR3 DNA: TGCAGTACGGGGAACACTGAAGCTTTCTTT; CDR3 protein: CSTGNTEAFF
D gene: TRBD2; J gene: TRBJ2-5; clone size: few; V gene: TRBV4-2; CDR3 DNA: TGTGCCAGCAGCCAAGAAGTGACTAGCGGGAGAGAGACCCAGTACTTC; CDR3 protein: CASSQEVTSGRETQYF
D gene: -; J gene: TRBJ2-2; clone size: many; V gene: TRBV5-6; CDR3 DNA: TGTGCCAGCAGCTTGGAGTGGGCCAAACCCACCGGGGAGCTGTTTTTT; CDR3 protein: CASSLEWAKPTGELFF
D gene: -; J gene: TRBJ2-7; clone size: -; V gene: TRBV29-1; CDR3 DNA: TGCAGCGTTACCGGGACTCCCTACGAGCAGTACTTC; CDR3 protein: CSVTGTPYEQYF
D gene: -; J gene: TRBJ2-3; clone size: few; V gene: TRBV3-1; CDR3 DNA: TGTGCCAGCAGCCAAGATGGGGCCGGGACCGCGCAGTATTTT; CDR3 protein: CASSQDGAGTAQYF
D gene: -; J gene: TRBJ2-1; clone size: many; V gene: TRBV6-2/TRBV6-3; CDR3 DNA: TGTGCCAGCAGTTACGCGGACTTAGTAGCGGTGAATGAGCAGTTCTTC; CDR3 protein: CASSYADLVAVNEQFF
D gene: -; J gene: TRBJ1-2; clone size: -; V gene: TRBV25-1; CDR3 DNA: TGTGCCAGCAGTGAAGGGGGGCTCAGGGGCTACACCTTC; CDR3 protein: CASSEGGLRGYTF
D gene: TRBD2; J gene: TRBJ2-1; clone size: many; V gene: TRBV5-1; CDR3 DNA: TGCGCCAGCAGCTTGGTGGGGACTAGCGGCTACAATGAGCAGTTCTTC; CDR3 protein: CASSLVGTSGYNEQFF
D gene: TRBD2; J gene: TRBJ2-3; clone size: few; V gene: TRBV5-1; CDR3 DNA: TGCGCCAGCAGCTTGGCCAGCGGGAGTAGAGATACGCAGTATTTT; CDR3 protein: CASSLASGSRDTQYF
D gene: TRBD2; J gene: TRBJ2-3; clone size: -; V gene: TRBV7-6; CDR3 DNA: TGTGCCAGCAGCTTAGTGGGACTAGCGGTGCGCACAGATACGCAGTATTTT; CDR3 protein: CASSLVGLAVRTDTQYF
D gene: -; J gene: TRBJ2-1; clone size: -; V gene: TRBV6-2/TRBV6-3; CDR3 DNA: TGTGCCAGCAGTAAGCCGGGACTTAATCCCAATGAGCAGTTCTTC; CDR3 protein: CASSKPGLNPNEQFF